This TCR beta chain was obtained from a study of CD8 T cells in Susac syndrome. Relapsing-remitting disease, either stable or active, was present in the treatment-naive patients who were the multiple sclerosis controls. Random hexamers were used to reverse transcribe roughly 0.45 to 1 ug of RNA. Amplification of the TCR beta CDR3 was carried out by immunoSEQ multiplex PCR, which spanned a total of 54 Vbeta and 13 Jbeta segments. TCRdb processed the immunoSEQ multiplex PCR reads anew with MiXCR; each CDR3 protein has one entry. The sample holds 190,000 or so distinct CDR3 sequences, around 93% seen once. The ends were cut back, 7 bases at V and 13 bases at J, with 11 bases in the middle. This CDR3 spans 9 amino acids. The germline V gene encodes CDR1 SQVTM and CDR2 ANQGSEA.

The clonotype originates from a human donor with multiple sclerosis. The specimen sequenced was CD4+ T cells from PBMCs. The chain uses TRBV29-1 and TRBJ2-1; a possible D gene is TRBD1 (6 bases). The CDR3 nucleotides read TGCAGCGGATCGGACAGACAGTTCTTC. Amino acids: CSGSDRQFF.